This T cell receptor beta chain was observed in a study of blood T cell repertoires in COVID-19. The protocol was immunoSEQ multiplex PCR, while the TCRdb copy is restricted to in-frame clones and leaves out a portion. The profile shows some 62,000 clones, 88% of them singletons. CDR3 size: 13 residues. V shed 4 bases, J shed 11 bases, and the junction held 9 bases outside the gene matches. In germline, CDR1 is SGHKS, CDR2 YYEKEE (reference sequence). Sequencing was performed on peripheral blood. The rearrangement joins TRBV5-5 to TRBJ1-5; the match to TRBD1 covers 7 bases. The clonotype comes from a human donor in a cohort sampled during active COVID-19. Here the CDR3 DNA reads TGTGCCAGCAGCCCGACAGGGCCCCCTTCCCAGCATTTT. Translated, it gives CASSPTGPPSQHF.